Listed here are 27 T cell receptor beta chains from one sample, sequenced in a study of shared clonotypes between healthy human individuals. Using immunoSEQ multiplex PCR, the repertoire was profiled, and TCRdb retains in-frame clones only, with some absent. The data hold 660,000 or so clones, with roughly 95% observed a single time. Positive CCR7 selection of CD45RO-negative cells yielded the naive CD8 cells, and terminally differentiated effector memory CD45RA+ cells were excluded. The sequencing input was naive CD8+ T cells sorted from blood. The receptors here all came from a woman in her twenties or thirties in good health.

The CDR3 nucleotides read TGCAGCGTTAGTCTAGCGGGAGTATGGGAGCTGTTTTTT. Protein sequence: CSVSLAGVWELFF. The chain links TRBV29-1 to TRBJ2-2, with 10 nucleotides matching TRBD2. J gave up 9 bases and V 5 bases, and 6 bases lay outside the gene matches. The CDR3 is 13 amino acids. Germline V lookup: CDR1 SQVTM, CDR2 ANQGSEA.

This chain uses TRBV28 with TRBJ2-1; D ambiguous. The length of the CDR3 is 14 residues. Trimming removed 5 bases from V and 1 base from J, with 9 bases in between. Germline CDR1 reads MDHEN; CDR2 reads SYDVKM. The CDR3 region has the DNA TGTGCCAGCAGTCCTGCGGATTCCTACAATGAGCAGTTCTTC. As protein: CASSPADSYNEQFF.

The chain combines TRBV7-6 with TRBJ2-7, with 12 bases matching TRBD2. The germline CDR1 and CDR2 sequences are SGHVS and FNYEAQ. CDR3 size: 14 residues. V dropped 4 bases and J dropped 2; count of bases not matched to a gene: 0. CDR3 protein: CASSSSGRAYEQYF. CDR3 bases: TGTGCCAGCAGCTCTAGCGGGAGGGCCTACGAGCAGTACTTC.

The sample holds one count of this clone. The CDR3, as DNA: TGTGCCAGCAGCTTAGATTATGCGGATTCCTACAATGAGCAGTTCTTC. Amino acid sequence: CASSLDYADSYNEQFF. V and J are TRBV11-2 and TRBJ2-1; D call uncertain. Deletions cut 0 bases from V and 1 base from J, with 10 bases between. The CDR3 length is 16 residues. Looked up from germline, CDR1 is SGHAT and CDR2 is FQNNGV.

J is TRBJ1-3 and V is TRBV28; no firm D call. The germline V gene encodes CDR1 MDHEN and CDR2 SYDVKM. V gave up 3 bases and J gave up 1 base, with 16 bases separating them. The CDR3 sequence is 17 residues long. The CDR3 spells CASSFNWVGSSGNTIYF. Written as DNA, the CDR3 is TGTGCCAGCAGTTTTAATTGGGTCGGCAGTTCTGGAAACACCATATATTTT.

The chain combines TRBV4-1 with TRBJ2-3, with TRBD2 identical over 8 bases. CDR3 size: 18 residues. J lost 2 bases, V lost 0 bases, and 10 bases had no gene match. Germline-derived CDR1 and CDR2 are MGHRA and YSYEKL. The DNA of the CDR3 is TGCGCCAGCAGCCAAGAGGGCCTACTAGCGGTGACCACAGATACGCAGTATTTT. Translating it yields CASSQEGLLAVTTDTQYF.

This chain joins TRBV7-9 and TRBJ2-5, with 7 bases aligning to TRBD2. The length of the CDR3 is 17 residues. Germline lookup yields CDR1 SEHNR and CDR2 FQNEAQ (reference sequence). Trimming at V came to 1 base and at J to 6 bases, leaving 14 bases not matched to a gene. CDR3 region: CASSLVTGLAERQTQYF. CDR3 DNA sequence: TGTGCCAGCAGCTTAGTAACGGGGCTAGCGGAGCGACAGACCCAGTACTTC.

The CDR3 loop reads CASSRGGPSQETQYF. For the CDR3, the DNA is TGTGCCAGCAGCCGAGGGGGACCGTCCCAAGAGACCCAGTACTTC. V and J are TRBV2 and TRBJ2-5; weak D call: TRBD1 (6 bases). With 6 bases removed from V and 1 base from J, the gap between germline ends came to 15 bases. CDR1 SNHLY and CDR2 FYNNEI come from the germline V gene. The CDR3 runs 15 residues.

The chain has TRBV15 and TRBJ2-1, with unresolved D. Germline values: CDR1 LNHNV, CDR2 YYDKDF (reference sequence). This CDR3 is 15 amino acids long. V was clipped by 8 bases and J by 9 bases, with 23 bases between them. DNA for the CDR3: TGTGCCACCGCCTGGTTACGGGTAGCAACCGGTGAGCAGTTCTTC. Translating gives CATAWLRVATGEQFF.

The V and J genes are TRBV19 and TRBJ2-2; D gene ambiguous. Germline CDR1 is LNHDA and CDR2 is SQIVND (reference sequence). Trimming left V 3 bases short and J 1 base short, with 6 bases between. CDR3 size: 14 residues. CDR3 amino acids: CASSIPRNTGELFF. CDR3 in DNA: TGTGCCAGTAGTATTCCCCGGAACACCGGGGAGCTGTTTTTT. Based on the CDR3 plus reference TRBV19 and TRBJ2-2, the full variable domain is DGGITQSPKYLFRKEGQNVTLSCEQNLNHDAMYWYRQDPGQGLRLIYYSQIVNDFQKGDIAEGYSVSREKKESFPLTVTSAQKNPTAFYLCASSIPRNTGELFFGEGSRLTVL.

CDR3 DNA sequence: TGTGCCAGCAGTGAGGAGCGGTACAATGAGCAGTTCTTC. As protein: CASSEERYNEQFF. The chain recombines TRBV2 with TRBJ2-1, with TRBD2 as a possible D gene (5 bases). The V gene lost 3 bases and the J gene lost 4 bases, with 7 bases spanning the gap. CDR1 and CDR2 from the germline V gene are SNHLY and FYNNEI. The CDR3 totals 13 residues.

The V gene is TRBV27, the J gene TRBJ2-5; the D is unclear. The CDR3 runs 15 residues. Between the trimmed V and J ends, which lost 0 bases and 5 bases, there was a span of 13 bases. Germline CDR1 is MNHEY and CDR2 is SMNVEV (reference sequence). CDR3 in DNA: TGTGCCAGCAGTTTATCGAGAGATTATAATGAGACCCAGTACTTC. Translated: CASSLSRDYNETQYF.

This chain links TRBV11-2 with TRBJ2-3; 7 bases map to TRBD2. This CDR3 region has 16 residues. The germline CDR1 and CDR2 sequences are SGHAT and FQNNGV. The junction had 9 bases not matched to a gene; V was cut back by 1 base and J by 5 bases. CDR3 sequence reads: CASSLGVGGPVDTQYF. CDR3 DNA sequence: TGTGCCAGCAGCTTAGGCGTGGGAGGGCCGGTAGATACGCAGTATTTT. Together with reference TRBV11-2 and TRBJ2-3, the CDR3 gives the full variable domain: EAGVAQSPRYKIIEKRQSVAFWCNPISGHATLYWYQQILGQGPKLLIQFQNNGVVDDSQLPKDRFSAERLKGVDSTLKIQPAKLEDSAVYLCASSLGVGGPVDTQYFGPGTRLTVL.

The rearrangement uses TRBV19 and TRBJ2-7; 9 bases agree with TRBD2. The CDR3 contains 15 residues. Germline V gene lookup returns CDR1 LNHDA and CDR2 SQIVND (reference sequence). Trimming at V came to 3 bases and at J to 4 bases, leaving 7 bases not matched to a gene. This CDR3 is CASSILAGGPYEQYF. The CDR3 DNA follows: TGTGCCAGTAGTATTTTGGCGGGAGGGCCTTACGAGCAGTACTTC.

V is TRBV28 and J is TRBJ2-7, with a tentative D call TRBD2 (5 bases). CDR3 length: 13 residues. CDR1 is MDHEN, CDR2 SYDVKM, per germline. Trimming cost V 3 bases and J 2 bases, with 8 bases left between them. CDR3 protein: CASSFDYTYEQYF. The CDR3 DNA reads TGTGCCAGCAGTTTCGACTATACCTACGAGCAGTACTTC.

V is TRBV27 and J is TRBJ2-5; 10 positions match TRBD2. With the DNA end fitting TRBJ2-7 better, the J assignment may be wrong. Germline loops: CDR1 MNHEY, CDR2 SMNVEV (reference sequence). The CDR3 spans 15 residues. The CDR3 reads CASSSLAGASHEQYF. For the CDR3, the DNA is TGTGCCAGCAGTTCCCTAGCGGGAGCTTCCCACGAGCAGTACTTC.

The chain recombines TRBV10-3 with TRBJ2-3; 13 bases are a match to TRBD2. CDR1 and CDR2 from the germline V gene are ENHRY and SYGVKD. The J segment lost 4 bases and the V segment lost 10 bases, leaving 5 bases of the junction unmatched. The length of the CDR3 is 14 residues. CDR3 nucleotides: TGTGCCACAGGGACTAGCGGGACCGCAGATACGCAGTATTTT. This sequence encodes CATGTSGTADTQYF.

The chain couples TRBV19 to TRBJ1-5; TRBD1 matches 8 bases. Germline V lookup: CDR1 LNHDA, CDR2 SQIVND (reference sequence). There are 15 residues in the CDR3. With V trimmed by 7 bases and J by 6 bases, 11 bases remained unmatched. The CDR3 protein is CASTPGQGNGQPQHF. The CDR3 coding sequence is TGTGCCAGTACCCCCGGACAGGGCAATGGTCAGCCCCAGCATTTT. Complete variable domain (other parts from reference TRBV19 and TRBJ1-5): DGGITQSPKYLFRKEGQNVTLSCEQNLNHDAMYWYRQDPGQGLRLIYYSQIVNDFQKGDIAEGYSVSREKKESFPLTVTSAQKNPTAFYLCASTPGQGNGQPQHFGDGTRLSIL.

The chain is built from TRBV7-9 and TRBJ2-7; D is undetermined. CDR3 length: 11 amino acids. Germline CDR1 and CDR2: SEHNR and FQNEAQ (reference sequence). Trimming took off 6 bases at V and 3 bases at J, with 6 bases between the two ends. The CDR3 region has the DNA TGTGCCAGCAGGGCAGTCTACGAGCAGTACTTC. Translated, it gives CASRAVYEQYF.

The chain uses TRBV7-9 and TRBJ2-7; 7 bases align to TRBD2. The CDR3 extends over 13 amino acids. After removal of 6 bases from V and 3 bases from J, the junction contained 5 bases not matched to a gene. Germline assignment: CDR1 SEHNR and CDR2 FQNEAQ (reference sequence). This CDR3 reads CASRPPGGYEQYF. DNA of the CDR3: TGTGCCAGCAGGCCTCCGGGGGGCTACGAGCAGTACTTC.

CDR3 residues: CASSLGRITVWEQYF. The CDR3, as DNA: TGTGCCAGCAGCTTAGGTCGGATAACGGTCTGGGAGCAGTACTTC. The chain couples TRBV7-9 to TRBJ2-7; D gene ambiguous. V dropped 1 base and J dropped 7 bases, with 17 bases sitting between them. CDR1 and CDR2 (germline): SEHNR, FQNEAQ (reference sequence). The CDR3 consists of 15 residues.

About this clone: Other DNA sequences of this sample code for an identical CDR3. V usage is TRBV5-4 and J usage is TRBJ2-3; D not resolved. The CDR3 has 11 residues. CDR1 and CDR2 from the germline V gene are SGHNT and YYREEE (reference sequence). Trimming pared 3 bases from V and 6 bases from J, leaving 5 bases between. The DNA of the CDR3 is TGTGCCAGCAGCTCATTGGATACGCAGTATTTT. It is translated as CASSSLDTQYF. The full variable domain, with the rest looked up from reference TRBV5-4 and TRBJ2-3, is ETGVTQSPTHLIKTRGQQVTLRCSSQSGHNTVSWYQQALGQGPQFIFQYYREEENGRGNFPPRFSGLQFPNYSSELNVNALELDDSALYLCASSSLDTQYFGPGTRLTVL.

DNA of the CDR3: TGTGCCAGCAGCGTGGAACCGAACAAGTACACCGGGGAGCTGTTTTTT. This translates into CASSVEPNKYTGELFF. V usage is TRBV9 and J usage is TRBJ2-2; D is unclear. The germline V gene has CDR1 SGDLS and CDR2 YYNGEE. Between the trimmed V and J ends, which lost 2 bases and 3 bases, there was a span of 14 bases. CDR3 size: 16 residues.

The V gene is TRBV6-5, the J gene TRBJ2-1; D remains ambiguous. Trimming left V 2 bases short and J 0 bases short, with 5 bases between. The CDR3 has 14 amino acids. Germline lookup yields CDR1 MNHEY and CDR2 SVGAGI. In DNA, the CDR3 is TGTGCCAGCAGTTACACGAACTCCTACAATGAGCAGTTCTTC. Its translation is CASSYTNSYNEQFF.

This clone came up once. DNA of the CDR3: TGTGCCAGCAGCGACCCGGGGGCCCATGAGCAGTTCTTC. Translated: CASSDPGAHEQFF. The chain has TRBV7-9 and TRBJ2-1; TRBD1 or TRBD2 may be the D gene (6 bases each). The CDR3 runs to 13 residues. Germline V gene sequence: CDR1 SEHNR, CDR2 FQNEAQ (reference sequence). Trimming took 5 bases from V and 8 from J, leaving 13 bases between them.

The V gene is TRBV11-3, the J gene TRBJ1-4; D perhaps matches TRBD1 (6 bases). V lost 0 bases and J lost 11, with 19 bases in between. This CDR3 has 16 amino acids. Germline values: CDR1 SGHNT, CDR2 YENEEA. This CDR3 reads CASSLEGGQPGAKLFF. In nucleotides, the CDR3 is TGTGCCAGCAGCTTAGAAGGTGGGCAGCCGGGGGCCAAACTGTTTTTT.

A remark on this clone: Other DNA sequences in this sample translate to the same CDR3. The rearrangement links TRBV27 to TRBJ2-1; 9 bases are a match to TRBD2. The germline V gene has CDR1 MNHEY and CDR2 SMNVEV (reference sequence). CDR3 length: 16 residues. V was pared by 1 base and J by 8 bases, with 9 bases of the junction left unmatched. The CDR3 is CASSLLLAGGPDEQFF. CDR3 nucleotide sequence: TGTGCCAGCAGTTTATTGCTGGCGGGAGGGCCGGATGAGCAGTTCTTC.